This TCR beta chain was profiled in a study of shared clonotypes between healthy human individuals. Study background: CD4 naive and CD4 memory each took three plates per donor, while CD8 naive took two and CD8 memory one.

Broader study findings: Sorted-subset sequencing, rarefaction showed, was incomplete despite large depth.

The V gene lost 6 bases and the J gene lost 8 bases, with 25 bases spanning the gap. Germline CDR1 and CDR2: SGHAT and FQNNGV. CDR3 length: 16 residues. The count of this clone is one. Its antigen remains unidentified. Data came from immunoSEQ multiplex PCR; TCRdb stores just in-frame clones and leaves some out. The sample contains 400,000 to 600,000 clones, 90% to 96% of which appear only once. Adult donors, all healthy and HIV-negative, had no recent acute infections or vaccinations. Every one of the donors was a Caucasian adult that lived in Nashville, Tennessee. The chain combines TRBV11-2 with TRBJ1-2; D remains ambiguous. This receptor was taken from a woman aged 25 to 39 in good health. Material for sequencing was naive CD4+ T cells sorted from blood. Subset here: CD45RA+ positively selected. In DNA, the CDR3 is TGTGCCAGCAGTCCCATTCTCAAAAACTCCGGGCAGGGCTACACCTTC. It is translated as CASSPILKNSGQGYTF.